Below, 14 T cell receptor beta chains from the same sample are listed, as sequenced in a study of response to subunit inactivated influenza vaccine (dated 2018 in TCRdb). The library came from RT-PCR. The sequencer was an Illumina HiSeq 2500. Through fastp at Q25 and MiXCR, TCRdb rebuilt clones from the public reads, retaining in-frame beta chains. Identical CDR3 proteins give one entry, which carries the most common genes and DNA. The sample table lists 600,000 to 850,000 distinct CDR3 sequences, roughly 15% of them with a count of one. Of the sample, 7.5% to 8% falls within the top ten clones. This material consisted of PBMCs from blood, taken roughly 15 days before vaccination. All receptors come from a man aged 45 to 65 who received an inactivated influenza vaccine. Donor details come from another sample of the same person, matched by shared clones.

This clonotype was detected a few times. The J gene is TRBJ1-1, the V gene TRBV7-2, with a weak D call TRBD1 (5 bases). Per the germline V gene, CDR1 is SGHTA and CDR2 is FQGNSA. Trimming took 3 bases from V and 0 from J, leaving 11 bases between them. The CDR3 sequence is 15 residues long. The CDR3 loop reads CASSFRRGVNTEAFF. CDR3 nucleotides: TGTGCCAGCAGCTTCAGGAGGGGCGTGAACACTGAAGCTTTCTTT.

This clonotype came up many times. V usage is TRBV2 and J usage is TRBJ2-2; 7 nucleotides match TRBD2. Looked up from germline, CDR1 is SNHLY and CDR2 is FYNNEI. The CDR3 sequence is 13 residues long. Trimming took 4 bases from V and 6 from J; bases not matched to a gene: 2. The CDR3 sequence: CASSGLAAGELFF. The CDR3 DNA reads TGTGCCAGCAGTGGACTAGCTGCCGGGGAGCTGTTTTTT.

The chain carries TRBV20-1 and TRBJ2-3; D is undetermined. The CDR3 contains 14 residues. Between the trimmed V and J ends, which lost 6 bases and 3 bases, there was a span of 16 bases. In germline, CDR1 is DFQATT, CDR2 SNEGSKA (reference sequence). In DNA, the CDR3 is TGCAGTGCCGCCATGCAGGCGCAGACAGATACGCAGTATTTT. This sequence encodes CSAAMQAQTDTQYF.

This clonotype was counted only a few times. V usage is TRBV14 and J usage is TRBJ2-2; D is possibly TRBD1 (5 bases). There are 13 residues in the CDR3. Trimming removed 0 bases at V and 11 bases at J, with 10 bases between. The V gene's germline CDR1 is SGHDN and CDR2 FVKESK. In nucleotides, the CDR3 is TGTGCCAGCAGCCAAGATCAGGGTAGCGAGCTGTTTTTT. Residues: CASSQDQGSELFF.

The chain combines TRBV20-1 with TRBJ2-7; D is unresolved. Germline-derived CDR1 and CDR2 are DFQATT and SNEGSKA (reference sequence). There are 14 residues in the CDR3. V lost 0 bases and J lost 4, with 13 bases in between. CDR3 amino acids: CSARDLRKEYEQYF. CDR3 DNA: TGCAGTGCTAGAGATTTGAGGAAGGAGTACGAGCAGTACTTC.

V is TRBV7-9 and J is TRBJ2-7; no reliable D call. This CDR3 spans 13 amino acids. V was trimmed by 8 bases and J by 2 bases, leaving 13 bases between them. Germline V gene sequence: CDR1 SEHNR, CDR2 FQNEAQ (reference sequence). CDR3 region: CASQLTVTYEQYF. CDR3 DNA sequence: TGTGCCAGCCAGCTTACGGTGACCTACGAGCAGTACTTC.

The rearrangement uses TRBV4-3 and TRBJ2-1; TRBD2 might be the D (6 bases). CDR1 LGHNA and CDR2 YSLEER come from the germline V gene. Trimming cost V 0 bases and J 4 bases, with 16 bases left between them. CDR3 length equals 17 residues. For the CDR3, the DNA is TGCGCCAGCAGCCAAGATCCCCCGGGAGAGGGGTACAATGAGCAGTTCTTC. This sequence encodes CASSQDPPGEGYNEQFF.

J is TRBJ2-7 and V is TRBV5-1; 10 bases align to TRBD1. Germline loops: CDR1 SGHRS, CDR2 YFSETQ. This CDR3 is 15 amino acids long. V lost 4 bases to trimming and J lost 1 base; unmatched junction nucleotides: 5. The CDR3 coding sequence is TGCGCCAGCAGCCCGGACAGGGGGTTATCCTACGAGCAGTACTTC. Its protein is CASSPDRGLSYEQYF.

A few counts support this clonotype. The rearrangement links TRBV29-1 to TRBJ2-7; D possibly corresponds to TRBD1 (5 bases). The CDR3 contains 13 residues. CDR1 and CDR2 from the germline V gene are SQVTM and ANQGSEA. Trimming removed 4 bases from V and 2 bases from J, with 12 bases in between. The CDR3 sequence is CSVGLDKTYEQYF. As DNA, the CDR3 is TGCAGCGTTGGGCTGGACAAAACCTACGAGCAGTACTTC.

This clonotype was observed a handful of times. The chain employs TRBV24-1 and TRBJ2-3; 10 positions agree with TRBD1. V shed 4 bases and J 3 bases; nucleotides not matched to a gene: 6. The CDR3 is 16 residues long. Germline-derived CDR1 and CDR2 are KGHDR and SFDVKD. The CDR3 loop is CATSDPGQGLTDTQYF. Written as DNA, the CDR3 is TGTGCCACCAGTGACCCGGGACAGGGGTTAACAGATACGCAGTATTTT.

The chain has TRBV5-4 and TRBJ1-2; D is possibly TRBD1 (6 bases). Trimming removed 3 bases from V and 8 bases from J, with 17 bases in between. The CDR3 is 14 residues long. From germline, CDR1 is SGHNT and CDR2 YYREEE (reference sequence). The CDR3 DNA reads as TGTGCCAGCAGCTACCCCAATCCCGACAGGGGCTACACCTTC. This sequence encodes CASSYPNPDRGYTF.

This clonotype was recorded a few times. This chain connects TRBV20-1 to TRBJ2-3, with TRBD2 as a possible D gene (5 bases). The CDR3 is 15 residues long. V dropped 6 bases and J dropped 0 bases, with 16 bases sitting between them. Germline CDR1 and CDR2: DFQATT and SNEGSKA (reference sequence). This CDR3 reads CSAPPLATSTDTQYF. CDR3 in DNA: TGCAGTGCACCTCCCCTAGCAACTAGCACAGATACGCAGTATTTT.

This clonotype appeared a few times. The chain links TRBV24-1 to TRBJ2-1, with D possibly being TRBD2 (5 bases). Germline V gene lookup returns CDR1 KGHDR and CDR2 SFDVKD. The CDR3 has 18 residues. V was cut by 1 base and J by 3 bases, with 18 bases left in between. CDR3 protein: CATSDFRVGGGSYNEQFF. CDR3 in DNA: TGTGCCACCAGTGATTTTAGGGTTGGCGGAGGAAGCTACAATGAGCAGTTCTTC.

On this clonotype itself: Mismatch with germline at one junction end may stem from a read error. This chain links TRBV5-4 with TRBJ2-7; D is undetermined. The germline CDR1 and CDR2 sequences are SGHNT and YYREEE (reference sequence). The CDR3 length is 13 residues. In DNA, the CDR3 is TGTGCCATCAGCTTGAACAGAGCCTACGAGCAGTACTTC. This sequence encodes CAISLNRAYEQYF.